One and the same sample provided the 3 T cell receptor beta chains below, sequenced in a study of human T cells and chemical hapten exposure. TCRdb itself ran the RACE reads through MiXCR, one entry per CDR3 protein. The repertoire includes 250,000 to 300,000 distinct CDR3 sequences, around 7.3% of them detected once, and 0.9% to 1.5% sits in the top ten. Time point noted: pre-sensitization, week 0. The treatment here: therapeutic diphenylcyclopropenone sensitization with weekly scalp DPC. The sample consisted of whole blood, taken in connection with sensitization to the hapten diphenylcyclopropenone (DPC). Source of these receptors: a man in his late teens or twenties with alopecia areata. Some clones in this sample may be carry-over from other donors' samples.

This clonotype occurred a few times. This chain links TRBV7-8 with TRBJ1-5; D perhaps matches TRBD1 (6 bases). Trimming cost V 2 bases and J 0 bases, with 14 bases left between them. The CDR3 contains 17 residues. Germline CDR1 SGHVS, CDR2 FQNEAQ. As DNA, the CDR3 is TGTGCCAGCAGCTTATTTTCTAGGGGGAATAGCAATCAGCCCCAGCATTTT. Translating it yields CASSLFSRGNSNQPQHF.

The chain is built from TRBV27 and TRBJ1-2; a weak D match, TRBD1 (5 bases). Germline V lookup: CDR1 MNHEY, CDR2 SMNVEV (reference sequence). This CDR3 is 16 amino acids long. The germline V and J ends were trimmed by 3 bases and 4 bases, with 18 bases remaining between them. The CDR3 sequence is CASSFEGAAGPYGYTF. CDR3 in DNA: TGTGCCAGCAGTTTTGAAGGGGCAGCCGGACCCTATGGCTACACCTTC.

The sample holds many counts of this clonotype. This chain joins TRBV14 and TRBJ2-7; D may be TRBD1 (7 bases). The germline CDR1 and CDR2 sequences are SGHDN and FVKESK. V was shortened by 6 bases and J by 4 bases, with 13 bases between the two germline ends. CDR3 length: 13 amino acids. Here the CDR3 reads CASRETGTYEQYV. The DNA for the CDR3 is TGTGCCAGCAGAGAGACAGGGACTTACGAGCAGTACGTC.